Listed here are 9 T cell receptor beta chains from one sample, sequenced in a study of shared clonotypes between healthy human individuals. Using immunoSEQ multiplex PCR, the repertoire was profiled, and TCRdb retains in-frame clones only, with some absent. The table has approximately 600,000 clones, approximately 96% seen once. Naive CD8 cells were CD45RO-negative, positively selected for CCR7, excluding terminally differentiated effector memory CD45RA+ cells. Sequenced material: naive CD8+ T cells sorted from blood. These receptors all come from a woman younger than 45 in good health.

In this sample, this clone turned up once. The genes are TRBV13 and TRBJ2-7; tentatively, D is TRBD1 (5 bases). This CDR3 has 15 amino acids. The V gene's germline CDR1 is PRHDT and CDR2 FYEKMQ (reference sequence). Deletions cut 3 bases from V and 3 bases from J, with 15 bases between. The CDR3 nucleotides are TGTGCCAGCAGCTTGCGCGTCGGCAGGGACTACGAGCAGTACTTC. This sequence encodes CASSLRVGRDYEQYF.

V usage is TRBV28 and J usage is TRBJ1-5; D unresolved. The germline CDR1 and CDR2 sequences are MDHEN and SYDVKM. The V end was cut by 3 bases, the J end by 2 bases, with 11 bases between. This CDR3 region has 15 residues. In nucleotides, the CDR3 is TGTGCCAGCAGTTTTTCGGTCATAGGCAATCAGCCCCAGCATTTT. Translation: CASSFSVIGNQPQHF. The entire variable domain, with the rest obtained from reference TRBV28 and TRBJ1-5, is as follows: DVKVTQSSRYLVKRTGEKVFLECVQDMDHENMFWYRQDPGLGLRLIYFSYDVKMKEKGDIPEGYSVSREKKERFSLILESASTNQTSMYLCASSFSVIGNQPQHFGDGTRLSIL.

The CDR3 spells CASSVAPGVVNEQFF. CDR3 in DNA: TGTGCCAGCAGCGTAGCCCCGGGGGTTGTGAATGAGCAGTTCTTC. This chain links TRBV9 with TRBJ2-1; D might be TRBD2 (6 bases). Trimming left V 0 bases short and J 7 bases short, with 14 bases between. CDR1 and CDR2 (germline): SGDLS, YYNGEE. This CDR3 region has 15 residues.

The chain's CDR3 is CASSEGSLNTEAFF. The CDR3 region has the DNA TGTGCCAGCAGCGAGGGGAGTTTGAACACTGAAGCTTTCTTT. V usage is TRBV9 and J usage is TRBJ1-1, with D possibly being TRBD1 (5 bases). Germline-derived CDR1 and CDR2 are SGDLS and YYNGEE. The CDR3 runs 14 residues. The V and J ends lost 3 bases and 0 bases respectively, with 9 bases between them.

Details on this clone: In the same sample, other DNA sequences code for this CDR3. This chain joins TRBV7-9 and TRBJ2-7, with 9 bases identical to TRBD2. Germline V lookup: CDR1 SEHNR, CDR2 FQNEAQ (reference sequence). V lost 5 bases to trimming and J lost 0 bases; unmatched junction nucleotides: 2. The CDR3 has 14 residues. The CDR3 region has the DNA TGTGCCAGCAGCCTTAGCGGGAGCTCCTACGAGCAGTACTTC. Amino acids: CASSLSGSSYEQYF.

This sequence joins TRBV7-8 and TRBJ2-2; 7 bases agree with TRBD2. This CDR3 region has 15 residues. Germline V CDR1 and CDR2: SGHVS, FQNEAQ. Trimming cost V 5 bases and J 2 bases; bases outside gene matches: 5. The CDR3 region is CASSHSGLNTGELFF. Written as DNA, the CDR3 is TGTGCCAGCAGCCATAGCGGGCTTAACACCGGGGAGCTGTTTTTT.

This chain links TRBV7-2 with TRBJ2-7, with D perhaps matching TRBD1 or TRBD2 (5 bases each). The CDR3 runs to 16 residues. Germline V gene lookup returns CDR1 SGHTA and CDR2 FQGNSA. V was cut by 2 bases and J by 5 bases, with 19 bases left in between. CDR3 in amino acids: CASSLPGTGLQDEQYF. The CDR3 DNA is TGTGCCAGCAGCTTACCCGGGACGGGTCTTCAGGACGAGCAGTACTTC. Looking up the rest from reference TRBV7-2 and TRBJ2-7 gives the full variable domain: GAGVSQSPSNKVTEKGKDVELRCDPISGHTALYWYRQSLGQGLEFLIYFQGNSAPDKSGLPSDRFSAERTGGSVSTLTIQRTQQEDSAVYLCASSLPGTGLQDEQYFGPGTRLTVT.

A note on this clone: Other DNA sequences in the same sample also yield this CDR3. The chain has TRBV5-4 and TRBJ2-7; D gene unclear. Germline V lookup: CDR1 SGHNT, CDR2 YYREEE (reference sequence). The V end was cut by 0 bases, the J end by 1 base, with 5 bases between. This CDR3 is built from 13 residues. The DNA of the CDR3 is TGTGCCAGCAGCTTGGCAGGTTCCTACGAGCAGTACTTC. Amino acid sequence: CASSLAGSYEQYF.

The chain carries TRBV9 and TRBJ2-1; maybe TRBD2 (6 bases). The germline V and J ends were trimmed by 0 bases and 2 bases, with 12 bases remaining between them. Germline-derived CDR1 and CDR2 are SGDLS and YYNGEE. CDR3 length equals 16 residues. CDR3 amino acids: CASSVESGSPYNEQFF. CDR3 nucleotides: TGTGCCAGCAGCGTAGAGAGCGGGTCCCCCTACAATGAGCAGTTCTTC.